The next 6 T cell receptor beta chains were all read from a single sample in a study of blood T cell repertoires in COVID-19. Sequencing used immunoSEQ multiplex PCR; TCRdb keeps in-frame clones, though not all of them. Of about 200,000 clones in the sample, around 90% are singletons; the top ten hold about 3%. Sequenced: peripheral blood. Every receptor here comes from a man aged 55 to 69 with acute or convalescent COVID-19.

This rearrangement joins TRBV3-1 (or the pseudogene TRBV3-2) to TRBJ2-1; D is unresolved. Germline loops: CDR1 LGHDT, CDR2 YNNKEL (reference sequence). The CDR3 is 14 amino acids. Trimming pared 0 bases from V and 14 bases from J, leaving 17 bases between. The CDR3 sequence is CASSQDMGPGAKFF. The CDR3 nucleotides are TGTGCCAGCAGCCAAGATATGGGTCCCGGAGCTAAGTTCTTC.

The chain carries TRBV11-2 and TRBJ1-3; 9 nucleotides match TRBD1. Losses at the gene ends were 2 bases for V and 2 bases for J; bases not matched to a gene: 1. The CDR3 has 15 amino acids. Germline V CDR1 and CDR2: SGHAT, FQNNGV. The CDR3, as DNA: TGTGCCAGCAGCTTAAACAGGGGGCCTGGAAACACCATATATTTT. It specifies CASSLNRGPGNTIYF.

On this clone: The junction departs from germline at one end; a sequencing error may be responsible. J is TRBJ2-5 and V is TRBV30; 7 bases fit TRBD1. CDR1 and CDR2 from the germline V gene are GTSNPN and SVGIG (reference sequence). This CDR3 is 13 amino acids long. CDR3 region: CAWSRQGQGTQYF. DNA of the CDR3: TGTGCCTGGAGTAGACAGGGACAAGGGACCCAGTACTTC.

The genes are TRBV11-2 and TRBJ2-1; D might be TRBD2 (5 bases). Trimming took 1 base from V and 4 from J, leaving 11 bases between them. The germline CDR1 and CDR2 sequences are SGHAT and FQNNGV. CDR3 length: 15 amino acids. CDR3 DNA sequence: TGTGCCAGCAGCTTAGCCCGGGGAGCTTACAATGAGCAGTTCTTC. It is translated as CASSLARGAYNEQFF. The full variable domain, with the rest looked up from reference TRBV11-2 and TRBJ2-1, is EAGVAQSPRYKIIEKRQSVAFWCNPISGHATLYWYQQILGQGPKLLIQFQNNGVVDDSQLPKDRFSAERLKGVDSTLKIQPAKLEDSAVYLCASSLARGAYNEQFFGPGTRLTVL.

The V gene is TRBV25-1, the J gene TRBJ1-2; 7 positions agree with TRBD1. Germline V CDR1 and CDR2: MGHDK, SYGVNS. CDR3 length: 17 residues. V was pared by 2 bases and J by 2 bases, with 11 bases of the junction left unmatched. The CDR3 DNA follows: TGTGCCAGCAGTGAACCTGGGCGGTCGACAGGGAACTATGGCTACACCTTC. Its protein product is CASSEPGRSTGNYGYTF.

The chain has TRBV28 and TRBJ2-7; 8 bases align to TRBD1. Trimming removed 6 bases from V and 4 bases from J; junction bases left unmatched: 11. CDR1 MDHEN and CDR2 SYDVKM come from the germline V gene. The CDR3 is 15 residues long. The CDR3 loop reads CASSGPGTGEYEQYF. The CDR3 DNA sequence: TGTGCCAGCAGCGGGCCGGGGACAGGAGAATACGAGCAGTACTTC.